Shown below are 11 T cell receptor beta chains from a single sample sequenced in a study of blood T cell repertoires in COVID-19. TCRdb keeps only in-frame clones here, not all; method: immunoSEQ multiplex PCR. The table lists 110,000 or so clones, approximately 82% of them singletons, with 15% in the top ten. The sequencing input was peripheral blood. The receptors originated from an elderly woman with acute or convalescent COVID-19.

V and J are TRBV5-3 and TRBJ2-6; tentative D call: TRBD1 (5 bases). TRBV5-3 is known as an ORF, though its function is uncertain. This CDR3 contains 18 residues. Trimming stripped 5 bases from V and 0 bases from J, with 18 bases between. The DNA for the CDR3 is TGTGCCAGAAGAGAGCCGGACACGCTCTTCTCTGGGGCCAACGTCCTGACTTTC. It encodes CARREPDTLFSGANVLTF.

This clone was picked up many times. The chain is built from TRBV6-5 and TRBJ2-3; D possibly corresponds to TRBD2 (6 bases). The CDR3 extends over 14 amino acids. CDR1 is MNHEY and CDR2 is SVGAGI in the germline V gene. Trimming pared 4 bases from V and 1 base from J, leaving 9 bases between. This CDR3 reads CASSLTRGTDTQYF. CDR3 in DNA: TGTGCCAGCAGTTTGACTAGGGGCACAGATACGCAGTATTTT.

This clone was detected once. The chain joins TRBV29-1 to TRBJ2-7; 9 positions agree with TRBD1. The CDR3 has 15 amino acids. Germline CDR1 SQVTM, CDR2 ANQGSEA. V was clipped by 7 bases and J by 3 bases; unmatched bases: 13. CDR3 bases: TGCAGCGCCAAGACCGGGACAGGGTACTTCTACGAGCAGTACTTC. It codes for CSAKTGTGYFYEQYF.

The chain combines TRBV29-1 with TRBJ2-1; 7 nucleotides line up with TRBD2. Losses at the gene ends were 8 bases for V and 2 bases for J; bases not matched to a gene: 9. The CDR3 extends over 14 amino acids. CDR1 SQVTM and CDR2 ANQGSEA come from the germline V gene. This CDR3 reads CSSGGGITYNEQFF. The CDR3 DNA reads as TGCAGCTCTGGGGGGGGGATCACCTACAATGAGCAGTTCTTC.

The chain is built from TRBV11-3 and TRBJ1-1; D call uncertain. V was pared by 3 bases and J by 6 bases, with 8 bases between. Germline V gene lookup returns CDR1 SGHNT and CDR2 YENEEA. The CDR3 loop spans 12 amino acids. The CDR3 reads CASSFSHPEAFF. The DNA of the CDR3 is TGTGCCAGCAGCTTCAGTCACCCTGAAGCTTTCTTT.

V is TRBV5-4 and J is TRBJ2-7; perhaps TRBD2 as D (6 bases). The germline CDR1 and CDR2 sequences are SGHNT and YYREEE (reference sequence). Trimming removed 0 bases at V and 2 bases at J, with 15 bases between. The CDR3 runs to 16 residues. This CDR3 is CASSLGAGRVAYEQYF. The CDR3 DNA reads as TGTGCCAGCAGCTTGGGGGCGGGACGAGTCGCCTACGAGCAGTACTTC.

The DNA of the CDR3 is TGTGCCAGCTCACGGACAGGGGTACACGAGCAGTACGTC. Translated: CASSRTGVHEQYV. The genes are TRBV18 and TRBJ2-7; 9 nucleotides agree with TRBD1. The germline V gene encodes CDR1 KGHSH and CDR2 LQKENI. The CDR3 has 13 residues. Germline trimming cut 4 bases from V and 5 bases from J; bases unmatched to any gene: 3.

This rearrangement joins TRBV6-5 to TRBJ2-1; 10 nucleotides line up with TRBD2. Germline CDR1 MNHEY, CDR2 SVGAGI. There are 13 residues in the CDR3. Trimming took 6 bases from V and 6 from J; bases not matched to a gene: 2. The CDR3 spells CASRGLAANEQFF. DNA for the CDR3: TGTGCCAGCAGAGGACTAGCGGCCAATGAGCAGTTCTTC.

The V gene is TRBV9, the J gene TRBJ2-5; D is perhaps TRBD1 (6 bases). The germline V and J ends were trimmed by 4 bases and 2 bases, with 18 bases remaining between them. The germline gives CDR1 SGDLS, CDR2 YYNGEE. CDR3 length equals 16 residues. The CDR3 protein is CASSPGQGRGQETQYF. The DNA for the CDR3 is TGTGCCAGCAGCCCAGGTCAGGGGCGCGGACAAGAGACCCAGTACTTC.

The CDR3 DNA follows: TGTGCCAGCAGCTTGGCCGACAGGAGACTTGCGCAAGAGACCCAGTACTTC. Translation gives CASSLADRRLAQETQYF. The rearrangement links TRBV7-9 to TRBJ2-5, with D possibly matching TRBD1 (6 bases). CDR1 and CDR2 (germline): SEHNR, FQNEAQ (reference sequence). The CDR3 sequence is 17 residues long. Trimming cost V 3 bases and J 2 bases, with 19 bases left between them.

J is TRBJ2-7 and V is TRBV18; 10 bases line up with TRBD1. CDR1 is KGHSH, CDR2 LQKENI, per germline. After removal of 3 bases from V and 6 bases from J, the junction contained 5 bases not matched to a gene. This CDR3 has 14 amino acids. CDR3 nucleotides: TGTGCCAGCTCACCGACCGGGACAGGGGCCGAGCAGTACGTC. Residues: CASSPTGTGAEQYV.